Presented here are 29 T cell receptor beta chains from one specimen sequenced in a study of blood T cell repertoires in COVID-19. Clones were sequenced by immunoSEQ multiplex PCR, and TCRdb holds only the in-frame ones, with some missing. The sample includes a few hundred thousand clones, more than 75% of them seen just once. Sequenced: peripheral blood. The source of these receptors is a human donor in a cohort sampled during active COVID-19.

The chain employs TRBV28 and TRBJ1-4; D is undetermined. CDR1 and CDR2 (germline): MDHEN, SYDVKM. This CDR3 has 14 amino acids. The V end was cut by 3 bases, the J end by 10 bases, with 15 bases between. The CDR3 here is CASSFRGTLGKLFF. CDR3 in DNA: TGTGCCAGCAGTTTTAGAGGAACATTAGGAAAACTGTTTTTT.

This chain's CDR3 is CASSLRDRGQPQHF. CDR3 nucleotide sequence: TGTGCCAGCAGCCTCCGGGACAGGGGACAGCCCCAGCATTTT. The chain employs TRBV5-6 and TRBJ1-5, with 10 bases aligning to TRBD1. CDR1 and CDR2 (germline): SGHDT, YYEEEE. The junction had 5 bases not matched to a gene; V was cut back by 4 bases and J by 7 bases. The CDR3 runs 14 residues.

This chain links TRBV28 with TRBJ1-1; no firm D call. V lost 6 bases and J 0 bases, leaving 8 bases between the germline ends. CDR1 is MDHEN, CDR2 SYDVKM, per germline. This CDR3 contains 13 residues. The DNA of the CDR3 is TGTGCCAGCAGGAGGGAACTGAACACTGAAGCTTTCTTT. It encodes CASRRELNTEAFF.

The rearrangement uses TRBV19 and TRBJ2-1; 7 bases line up with TRBD1. The V segment lost 5 bases and the J segment 7 bases; nucleotides outside the gene matches: 8. The CDR3 is 14 residues long. The germline V gene has CDR1 LNHDA and CDR2 SQIVND (reference sequence). CDR3 DNA: TGTGCCAGTAGTCCACTGACAGGGTTTAATGAGCAGTTCTTC. It is translated as CASSPLTGFNEQFF.

The chain couples TRBV5-1 to TRBJ2-5; tentative D call: TRBD2 (5 bases). The CDR3 is 16 amino acids. Germline V lookup: CDR1 SGHRS, CDR2 YFSETQ. V was pared by 0 bases and J by 1 base, with 13 bases between. The CDR3 DNA is TGCGCCAGCAGCTTGGATGGACTGGAGGCCCAAGAGACCCAGTACTTC. Translated, it gives CASSLDGLEAQETQYF.

V usage is TRBV7-3 and J usage is TRBJ2-1, with 7 bases aligning to TRBD1. Germline CDR1 reads SGHTA; CDR2 reads FQGTGA. V lost 4 bases and J lost 4; bases outside the gene matches: 4. The CDR3 consists of 14 residues. The DNA for the CDR3 is TGTGCCAGCAGCTCCCCGGACAGGTACAATGAGCAGTTCTTC. This codes for CASSSPDRYNEQFF.

This clone was observed once. The CDR3 DNA is TGTGCCAGCAGTCTACGGACAGCTGAAGCTTTCTTT. It yields the protein CASSLRTAEAFF. This chain connects TRBV28 to TRBJ1-1; TRBD1 is a possible D gene (6 bases). In germline, CDR1 is MDHEN, CDR2 SYDVKM. The CDR3 is 12 residues long. The V gene lost 5 bases and the J gene lost 6 bases, with 10 bases spanning the gap.

The chain employs TRBV18 and TRBJ1-5, with a tentative D call TRBD1 (5 bases). This CDR3 has 15 amino acids. Germline V lookup: CDR1 KGHSH, CDR2 LQKENI. V lost 5 bases, J lost 5 bases, and 16 bases lay in between. CDR3 nucleotide sequence: TGTGCCAGCTCATCCGGACGGGGGAATTATCAGCCCCAGCATTTT. Translation: CASSSGRGNYQPQHF.

This chain joins TRBV9 and TRBJ1-1; the match to TRBD1 covers 12 bases. V dropped 4 bases and J dropped 11; count of bases not matched to a gene: 15. The CDR3 is 16 residues long. CDR1 and CDR2 (germline): SGDLS, YYNGEE. The CDR3 is CASSPPEGGQGAVAFF. DNA for the CDR3: TGTGCCAGCAGCCCTCCGGAGGGGGGACAGGGGGCTGTGGCTTTCTTT.

The V call is TRBV27, the J call TRBJ2-1; 8 nucleotides agree with TRBD1. Germline CDR1 MNHEY, CDR2 SMNVEV (reference sequence). The trim removed 4 bases at V and 6 bases at J, leaving 20 bases unmatched. This CDR3 has 19 residues. The chain's CDR3 is CASSSNLNADRVWINEQFF. DNA of the CDR3: TGTGCCAGCAGTTCCAACCTTAATGCGGACAGGGTGTGGATCAATGAGCAGTTCTTC.

The rearrangement uses TRBV27 and TRBJ1-6; D is unclear. Looked up from germline, CDR1 is MNHEY and CDR2 is SMNVEV (reference sequence). The CDR3 length is 15 residues. With 6 bases removed from V and 0 bases from J, the gap between germline ends came to 9 bases. In nucleotides, the CDR3 is TGTGCCAGCAGCCCCGCAGTCTCCTATAATTCACCCCTCCACTTT. Translated: CASSPAVSYNSPLHF.

In its sample, this clone was seen a few times. The chain carries TRBV6-5 and TRBJ1-1; the match to TRBD1 covers 9 bases. V gave up 5 bases and J gave up 1 base; unmatched junction bases: 2. The CDR3 loop spans 14 amino acids. In germline, CDR1 is MNHEY, CDR2 SVGAGI. The CDR3 reads CASSLDRGNTEAFF. Here the CDR3 DNA reads TGTGCCAGCAGTCTGGACAGGGGGAACACTGAAGCTTTCTTT.

V gene TRBV15 combines with J gene TRBJ2-1; 7 bases fit TRBD1. The CDR3 spans 16 residues. The V gene end was trimmed by 0 bases and the J gene end by 7 bases; junction bases not matched to a gene: 9. Germline V gene sequence: CDR1 LNHNV, CDR2 YYDKDF (reference sequence). The CDR3 region is CATSRDDRVSVNEQFF. In DNA form, the CDR3 reads TGTGCCACCAGCAGAGACGACAGGGTGTCCGTGAATGAGCAGTTCTTC.

Only a few counts were recorded for this clone. This chain links TRBV5-1 with TRBJ2-5, with a possible D match to TRBD2 (6 bases). V was pared by 3 bases and J by 4 bases, with 19 bases between. CDR3 size: 16 residues. Germline CDR1 reads SGHRS; CDR2 reads YFSETQ. The CDR3 coding sequence is TGCGCCAGCAGCTCGGGAGCGCTTAAGTCTTTAGAGACCCAGTACTTC. Protein product: CASSSGALKSLETQYF.

This chain joins TRBV28 and TRBJ1-6, with 8 bases aligning to TRBD1. The CDR3 runs 15 residues. The V gene's germline CDR1 is MDHEN and CDR2 SYDVKM. Trimming at V came to 10 bases and at J to 10 bases, leaving 15 bases not matched to a gene. The CDR3 sequence: CATQSGGRGHSPLHF. As DNA, the CDR3 is TGTGCCACCCAATCAGGGGGCAGGGGGCACTCACCCCTCCACTTT.

The chain recombines TRBV10-3 with TRBJ2-7; 7 bases line up with TRBD1. V was pared by 4 bases and J by 3 bases, with 9 bases of the junction left unmatched. Germline CDR1 ENHRY, CDR2 SYGVKD. The length of the CDR3 is 15 residues. CDR3 in amino acids: CAISAPGTVDYEQYF. The DNA for the CDR3 is TGTGCCATCAGTGCCCCCGGGACAGTGGACTACGAGCAGTACTTC.

This chain uses TRBV7-2 with TRBJ2-1, with D unclear. The V end lost 7 bases, the J end lost 8 bases, and 12 bases lay between the germline ends. Germline loops: CDR1 SGHTA, CDR2 FQGNSA. This CDR3 region has 12 residues. The CDR3 coding sequence is TGTGCCAGCACCTCCCTGGCAGATGAGCAGTTCTTC. Its protein product is CASTSLADEQFF.

This clone was found once. This rearrangement joins TRBV29-1 to TRBJ2-2; D possibly corresponds to TRBD1 (5 bases). The CDR3 is made up of 15 amino acids. Germline CDR1 is SQVTM and CDR2 is ANQGSEA. The V gene lost 6 bases and the J gene lost 5 bases, with 19 bases spanning the gap. The CDR3 region is CSVPGGQGMTGELFF. The CDR3 nucleotides read TGCAGCGTCCCCGGCGGTCAGGGTATGACCGGGGAGCTGTTTTTT.

This chain uses TRBV27 with TRBJ2-7; 9 positions agree with TRBD1. This CDR3 spans 16 amino acids. Unmatched junction bases numbered 8, after V lost 2 bases and J lost 3 bases. The germline V gene encodes CDR1 MNHEY and CDR2 SMNVEV (reference sequence). The CDR3 bases are TGTGCCAGCAGTTTAAGGCCGACAGGGGGTATCTACGAGCAGTACTTC. As protein: CASSLRPTGGIYEQYF.

The rearrangement links TRBV19 to TRBJ2-7, with 7 bases matching TRBD1. The germline V gene encodes CDR1 LNHDA and CDR2 SQIVND (reference sequence). The CDR3 length is 12 residues. Germline trimming cut 5 bases from V and 6 bases from J; bases unmatched to any gene: 4. Written as DNA, the CDR3 is TGTGCCAGTAGTCTCACAGGGGCCGAGCAGTACTTC. Amino acid sequence: CASSLTGAEQYF.

The rearrangement links TRBV7-3 to TRBJ2-3; possible D gene TRBD2, 7 bases. Trimming took off 4 bases at V and 1 base at J, with 18 bases between the two ends. The CDR3 length is 17 residues. Germline V gives CDR1 SGHTA, CDR2 FQGTGA. The CDR3 nucleotides read TGTGCCAGCAGCTCCACCCCCGGGGGGCGAGGCACAGATACGCAGTATTTT. Its protein is CASSSTPGGRGTDTQYF.

This clone has only a few counts. The chain combines TRBV30 with TRBJ1-6, with no clear D. The CDR3 is 15 residues long. Trimming took off 8 bases at V and 1 base at J, with 15 bases between the two ends. Germline lookup yields CDR1 GTSNPN and CDR2 SVGIG (reference sequence). CDR3 in DNA: TGTGCCCGGCGGTCGAGAGAGTCCTATAATTCACCCCTCCACTTT. This gives the protein CARRSRESYNSPLHF.

This clone was seen more than once but under ten times. The chain joins TRBV2 to TRBJ1-1; tentative D call: TRBD1 (6 bases). Germline V gene data show CDR1 as SNHLY and CDR2 as FYNNEI. The CDR3 is 18 amino acids. Trimming took 4 bases from V and 5 from J, leaving 26 bases between them. The CDR3 here is CASSVRLGTLSWNTEAFF. CDR3 bases: TGTGCCAGCAGTGTACGCCTCGGGACACTTTCATGGAATACTGAAGCTTTCTTT.

J is TRBJ1-1 and V is TRBV30; D is unclear. CDR3 length: 13 residues. Germline V gene data show CDR1 as GTSNPN and CDR2 as SVGIG (reference sequence). Trimming took 2 bases from V and 3 from J, leaving 10 bases between them. The CDR3 reads CAWSPTDYTEAFF. In DNA form, the CDR3 reads TGTGCCTGGAGTCCAACAGATTACACTGAAGCTTTCTTT. The full variable domain, completed using reference TRBV30 and TRBJ1-1, is SQTIHQWPATLVQPVGSPLSLECTVEGTSNPNLYWYRQAAGRGLQLLFYSVGIGQISSEVPQNLSASRPQDRQFILSSKKLLLSDSGFYLCAWSPTDYTEAFFGQGTRLTVV.

The gene calls are TRBV6-1 and TRBJ2-1; D might be TRBD1 (6 bases). Looked up from germline, CDR1 is MNHNS and CDR2 is SASEGT. Trimming left V 2 bases short and J 0 bases short, with 8 bases between. CDR3 length equals 15 residues. CDR3: CASSEQGHSYNEQFF. The CDR3 DNA follows: TGTGCCAGCAGTGAACAGGGGCACTCCTACAATGAGCAGTTCTTC.

This chain uses TRBV18 with TRBJ1-4, with 7 bases aligning to TRBD1. Looked up from germline, CDR1 is KGHSH and CDR2 is LQKENI. The CDR3 loop spans 16 amino acids. J lost 3 bases, V lost 5 bases, and 9 bases had no gene match. The CDR3 region has the DNA TGTGCCAGCTCATCTACTGTCGGGACAGCTAATGAAAAACTGTTTTTT. It translates to CASSSTVGTANEKLFF.

The chain uses TRBV15 and TRBJ2-3; possible D gene TRBD2, 6 bases. V gave up 7 bases and J gave up 0 bases, with 17 bases separating them. The length of the CDR3 is 16 residues. Germline values: CDR1 LNHNV, CDR2 YYDKDF (reference sequence). The CDR3 protein is CATTQGMAGSTDTQYF. CDR3 DNA sequence: TGTGCCACCACCCAAGGTATGGCGGGAAGCACAGATACGCAGTATTTT.

V is TRBV29-1 and J is TRBJ1-4, with 8 positions matching TRBD1. CDR1 and CDR2 (germline): SQVTM, ANQGSEA. V trimming: 5 bases; J trimming: 0 bases; junction bases outside the gene matches: 5. The CDR3 is 15 amino acids. In DNA form, the CDR3 reads TGCAGCGTTAGAGGGACAGGCGCAACTAATGAAAAACTGTTTTTT. Amino acid sequence: CSVRGTGATNEKLFF. The whole variable domain, filled in from reference TRBV29-1 and TRBJ1-4, reads SAVISQKPSRDICQRGTSLTIQCQVDSQVTMMFWYRQQPGQSLTLIATANQGSEATYESGFVIDKFPISRPNLTFSTLTVSNMSPEDSSIYLCSVRGTGATNEKLFFGSGTQLSVL.

The chain carries TRBV19 and TRBJ2-2; 11 bases agree with TRBD2. V trimming: 6 bases; J trimming: 4 bases; junction bases outside the gene matches: 7. The CDR3 extends over 16 amino acids. Per the germline V gene, CDR1 is LNHDA and CDR2 is SQIVND (reference sequence). The CDR3 protein is CASRNNLAGGTGELFF. In nucleotides, the CDR3 is TGTGCCAGTAGAAATAACCTAGCGGGGGGCACCGGGGAGCTGTTTTTT.